This T cell receptor beta chain was captured in a study of cytomegalovirus exposure and HLA in healthy donors. General study points: For cytomegalovirus status, the classifier reportedly gave diagnoses with high specificity and sensitivity. That first-cohort TCR clusters tended to co-occur in the 90 to 150 validation repertoires was found in a later analysis.

In the case of this clone: As yet, its antigen is unknown.

TCRdb's copy holds only in-frame clones and misses some; the assay was immunoSEQ multiplex PCR. The sample carries 250,000 to 400,000 clones, 88% recorded once. Germline CDR1 SNHLY, CDR2 FYNNEI. This CDR3 is built from 10 residues. Specimen: PBMCs. The chain links TRBV2 to TRBJ1-4; TRBD1 might be the D (5 bases). The TCR was taken from a young man in good health and CMV-seronegative. The CDR3 coding sequence is TGTGCGTCGGGGGGGGAAAAACTGTTTTTT. It translates to CASGGEKLFF.